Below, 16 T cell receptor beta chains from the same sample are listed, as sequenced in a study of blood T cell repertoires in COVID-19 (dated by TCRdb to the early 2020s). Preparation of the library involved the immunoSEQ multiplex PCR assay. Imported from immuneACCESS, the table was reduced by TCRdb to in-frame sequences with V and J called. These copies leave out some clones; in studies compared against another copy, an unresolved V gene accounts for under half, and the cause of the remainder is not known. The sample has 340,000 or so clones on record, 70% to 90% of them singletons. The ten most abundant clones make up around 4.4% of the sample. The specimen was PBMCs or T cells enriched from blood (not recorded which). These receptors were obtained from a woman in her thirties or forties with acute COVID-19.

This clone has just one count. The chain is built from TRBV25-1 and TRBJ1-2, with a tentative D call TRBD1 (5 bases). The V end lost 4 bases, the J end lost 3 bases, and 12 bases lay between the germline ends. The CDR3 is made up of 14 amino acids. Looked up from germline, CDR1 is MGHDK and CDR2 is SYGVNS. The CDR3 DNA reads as TGTGCCAGCAGTGCTGCAGGGATTGACTATGGCTACACCTTC. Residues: CASSAAGIDYGYTF.

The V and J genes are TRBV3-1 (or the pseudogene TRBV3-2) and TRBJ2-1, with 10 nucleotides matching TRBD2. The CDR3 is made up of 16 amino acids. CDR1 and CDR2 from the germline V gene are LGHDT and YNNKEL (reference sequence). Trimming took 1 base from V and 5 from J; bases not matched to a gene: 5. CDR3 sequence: CASSQVKRGGHNEQFF. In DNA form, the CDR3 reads TGTGCCAGCAGCCAAGTAAAGCGGGGGGGACACAATGAGCAGTTCTTC.

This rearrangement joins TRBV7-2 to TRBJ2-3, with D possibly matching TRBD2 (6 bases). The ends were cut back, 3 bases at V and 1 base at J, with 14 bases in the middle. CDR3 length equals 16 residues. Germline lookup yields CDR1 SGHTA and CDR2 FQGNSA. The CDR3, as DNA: TGTGCCAGCAGCTTTAGTGTTGCGGGACGCACAGATACGCAGTATTTT. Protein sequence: CASSFSVAGRTDTQYF.

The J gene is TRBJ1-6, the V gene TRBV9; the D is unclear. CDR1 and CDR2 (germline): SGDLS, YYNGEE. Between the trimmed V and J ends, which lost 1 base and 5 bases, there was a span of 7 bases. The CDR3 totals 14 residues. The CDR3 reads CASSVRGNNSPLHF. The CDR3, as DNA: TGTGCCAGCAGCGTAAGAGGGAATAATTCACCCCTCCACTTT.

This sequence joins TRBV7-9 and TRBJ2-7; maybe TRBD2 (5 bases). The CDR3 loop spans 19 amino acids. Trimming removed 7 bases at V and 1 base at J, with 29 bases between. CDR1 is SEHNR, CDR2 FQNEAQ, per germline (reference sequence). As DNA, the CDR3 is TGTGCCAGCACCCAGCAAAAGGCCGGGGAACTATCTCGATCCTACGAGCAGTACTTC. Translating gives CASTQQKAGELSRSYEQYF.

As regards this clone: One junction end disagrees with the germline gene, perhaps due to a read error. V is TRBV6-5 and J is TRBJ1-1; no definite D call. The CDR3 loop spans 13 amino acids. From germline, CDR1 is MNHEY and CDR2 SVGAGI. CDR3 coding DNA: TGTGCCAGCAGCTACTCCGAGCCGGCTGAAGCTTTCTTT. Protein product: CASSYSEPAEAFF.

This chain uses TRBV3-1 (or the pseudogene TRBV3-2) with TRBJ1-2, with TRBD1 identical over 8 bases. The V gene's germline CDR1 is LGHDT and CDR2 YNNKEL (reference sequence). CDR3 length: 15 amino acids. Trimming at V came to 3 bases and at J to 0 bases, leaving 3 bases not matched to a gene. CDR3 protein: CASSHRQGTNYGYTF. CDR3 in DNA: TGTGCCAGCAGCCACCGACAGGGGACTAACTATGGCTACACCTTC.

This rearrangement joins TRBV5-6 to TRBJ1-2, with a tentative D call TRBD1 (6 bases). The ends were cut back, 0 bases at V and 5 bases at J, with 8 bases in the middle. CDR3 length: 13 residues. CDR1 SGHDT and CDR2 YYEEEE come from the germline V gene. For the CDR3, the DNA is TGTGCCAGCAGCTTGGCCGACAGGTATGGCTACACCTTC. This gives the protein CASSLADRYGYTF.

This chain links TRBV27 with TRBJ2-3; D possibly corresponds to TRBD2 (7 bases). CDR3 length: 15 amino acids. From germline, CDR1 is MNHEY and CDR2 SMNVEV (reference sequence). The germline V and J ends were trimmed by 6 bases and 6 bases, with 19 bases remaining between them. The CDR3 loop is CASRKAAGRGDTQYF. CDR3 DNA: TGTGCCAGCAGAAAAGCAGCGGGAAGGGGGGATACGCAGTATTTT.

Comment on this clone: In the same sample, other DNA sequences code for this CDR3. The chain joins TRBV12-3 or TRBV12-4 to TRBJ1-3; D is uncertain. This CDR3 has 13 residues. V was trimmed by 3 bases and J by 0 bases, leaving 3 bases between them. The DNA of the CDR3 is TGTGCCAGCAGTTTGCGCTCTGGAAACACCATATATTTT. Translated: CASSLRSGNTIYF.

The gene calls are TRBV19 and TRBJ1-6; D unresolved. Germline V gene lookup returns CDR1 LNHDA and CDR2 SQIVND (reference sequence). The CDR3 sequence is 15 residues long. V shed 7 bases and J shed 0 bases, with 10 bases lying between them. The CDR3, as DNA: TGTGCCAGTAATGCGGGGAGCTCCTATAATTCACCCCTCCACTTT. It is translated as CASNAGSSYNSPLHF.

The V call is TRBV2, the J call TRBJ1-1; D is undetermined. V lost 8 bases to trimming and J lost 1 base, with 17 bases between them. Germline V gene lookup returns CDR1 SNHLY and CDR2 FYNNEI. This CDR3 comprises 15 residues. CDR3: CASQADTGKNTEAFF. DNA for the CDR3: TGTGCCAGCCAAGCAGACACGGGAAAGAACACTGAAGCTTTCTTT.

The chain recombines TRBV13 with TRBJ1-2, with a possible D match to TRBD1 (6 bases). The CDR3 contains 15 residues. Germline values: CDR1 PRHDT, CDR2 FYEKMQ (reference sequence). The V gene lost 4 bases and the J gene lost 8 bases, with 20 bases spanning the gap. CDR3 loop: CASSSRGALIAGYTF. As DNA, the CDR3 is TGTGCCAGCAGCTCCAGGGGAGCCTTAATCGCGGGCTACACCTTC.

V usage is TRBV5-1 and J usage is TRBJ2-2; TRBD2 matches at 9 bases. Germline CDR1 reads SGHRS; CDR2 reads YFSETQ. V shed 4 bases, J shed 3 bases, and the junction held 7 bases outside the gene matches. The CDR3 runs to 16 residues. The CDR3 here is CASSPGTSKDTGELFF. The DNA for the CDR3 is TGCGCCAGCAGCCCCGGGACTAGCAAAGACACCGGGGAGCTGTTTTTT.

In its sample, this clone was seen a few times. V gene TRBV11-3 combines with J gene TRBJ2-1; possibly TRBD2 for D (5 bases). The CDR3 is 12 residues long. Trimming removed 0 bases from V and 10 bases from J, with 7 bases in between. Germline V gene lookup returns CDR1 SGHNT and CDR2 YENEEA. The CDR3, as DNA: TGTGCCAGCAGCTTAGATAGAGGGGAGCAGTTCTTC. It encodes CASSLDRGEQFF.

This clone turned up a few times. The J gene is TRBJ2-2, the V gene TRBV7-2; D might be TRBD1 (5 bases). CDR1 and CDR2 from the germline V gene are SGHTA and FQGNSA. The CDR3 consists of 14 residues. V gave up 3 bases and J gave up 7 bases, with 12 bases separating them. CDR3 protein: CASSFKGLGGELFF. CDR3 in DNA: TGTGCCAGCAGCTTTAAGGGGTTGGGCGGGGAGCTGTTTTTT.